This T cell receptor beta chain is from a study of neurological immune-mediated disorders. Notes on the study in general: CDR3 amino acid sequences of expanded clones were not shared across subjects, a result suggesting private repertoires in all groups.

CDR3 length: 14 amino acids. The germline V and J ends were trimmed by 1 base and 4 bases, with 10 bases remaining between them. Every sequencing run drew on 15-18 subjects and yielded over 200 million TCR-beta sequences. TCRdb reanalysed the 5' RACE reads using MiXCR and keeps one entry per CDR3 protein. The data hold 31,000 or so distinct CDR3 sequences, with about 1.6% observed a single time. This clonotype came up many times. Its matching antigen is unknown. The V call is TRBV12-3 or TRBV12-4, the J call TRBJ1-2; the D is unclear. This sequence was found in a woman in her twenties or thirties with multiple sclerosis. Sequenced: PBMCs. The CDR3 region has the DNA TGTGCCAGCAGTTTAGTCTCTGTAGCCTATGGCTACACCTTC. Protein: CASSLVSVAYGYTF.